Presented here are 32 T cell receptor beta chains from one specimen sequenced in a study of CD8 T cells in Susac syndrome. Reverse transcription of about 0.45 to 1 ug RNA was performed with random hexamers. TCRdb reprocessed the immunoSEQ multiplex PCR reads via MiXCR and lists one record per CDR3 protein. Here the sample spans 150,000 or so distinct CDR3 sequences, roughly 95% being singletons. The sample consisted of CD4+ T cells from PBMCs. Receptor source: a human donor with multiple sclerosis.

The chain joins TRBV28 to TRBJ2-7; TRBD1 might be the D (5 bases). The V end lost 5 bases, the J end lost 2 bases, and 13 bases lay between the germline ends. Germline V gene lookup returns CDR1 MDHEN and CDR2 SYDVKM. The CDR3 is 14 amino acids. The CDR3 loop is CASSPHQGPYEQYF. CDR3 nucleotide sequence: TGTGCCAGCAGTCCCCATCAGGGCCCCTACGAGCAGTACTTC.

The chain's CDR3 is CASSYSKSLGELFF. For the CDR3, the DNA is TGTGCCAGCAGTTACTCGAAATCACTCGGGGAGCTGTTTTTT. The genes are TRBV6-5 and TRBJ2-2; D remains unclear. The V gene's germline CDR1 is MNHEY and CDR2 SVGAGI. The CDR3 is 14 amino acids. Trimming pared 0 bases from V and 7 bases from J, leaving 9 bases between.

The chain combines TRBV4-1 with TRBJ1-2; maybe TRBD1 (6 bases). The CDR3 consists of 17 residues. Germline V gene lookup returns CDR1 MGHRA and CDR2 YSYEKL. V dropped 1 base and J dropped 2 bases, with 17 bases sitting between them. This chain's CDR3 is CASSQATWGAANYGYTF. CDR3 sequence (DNA): TGCGCCAGCAGCCAAGCGACATGGGGGGCTGCAAACTATGGCTACACCTTC.

The chain is built from TRBV9 and TRBJ2-6; TRBD1 aligns across 8 bases. The CDR3 totals 18 residues. The V and J ends lost 4 bases and 0 bases, in that order; junction bases with no gene match: 9. Germline V lookup: CDR1 SGDLS, CDR2 YYNGEE. The CDR3 DNA sequence: TGTGCCAGCAGCCCCAGGACAGGGTCCCACTCTGGGGCCAACGTCCTGACTTTC. This encodes CASSPRTGSHSGANVLTF.

This rearrangement joins TRBV9 to TRBJ1-2, with unresolved D. V dropped 6 bases and J dropped 8 bases, with 23 bases sitting between them. This CDR3 is built from 15 residues. The germline V gene has CDR1 SGDLS and CDR2 YYNGEE. CDR3: CASTPGASLTGGYTF. In DNA form, the CDR3 reads TGTGCCAGCACCCCAGGAGCCAGCCTTACCGGGGGCTACACCTTC.

The sample holds a few counts of this clonotype. V is TRBV29-1 and J is TRBJ2-7; tentatively, D is TRBD1 (5 bases). Trimming took off 5 bases at V and 1 base at J, with 12 bases between the two ends. From germline, CDR1 is SQVTM and CDR2 ANQGSEA. The CDR3 has 13 residues. CDR3 amino acids: CSVTTTGSYEQYF. CDR3 bases: TGCAGCGTTACAACTACAGGATCCTACGAGCAGTACTTC.

This clonotype has just one count. The chain recombines TRBV3-1 with TRBJ1-2; a possible D gene is TRBD1 (5 bases). Germline V CDR1 and CDR2: LGHDT, YNNKEL (reference sequence). CDR3 length: 16 residues. The V end was cut by 5 bases, the J end by 3 bases, with 19 bases between. CDR3 region: CASSAAGRRGDYGYTF. CDR3 DNA: TGTGCCAGCAGCGCTGCCGGACGGAGGGGTGACTATGGCTACACCTTC.

The chain recombines TRBV20-1 with TRBJ2-1, with D perhaps matching TRBD2 (6 bases). V was clipped by 7 bases and J by 0 bases, with 10 bases between them. Germline V gene sequence: CDR1 DFQATT, CDR2 SNEGSKA (reference sequence). This CDR3 region has 13 residues. The CDR3 spells CSVSTSSYNEQFF. Written as DNA, the CDR3 is TGCAGTGTATCGACTAGCTCCTACAATGAGCAGTTCTTC.

The chain employs TRBV19 and TRBJ2-2; possible D gene TRBD2, 6 bases. V lost 5 bases to trimming and J lost 0 bases, with 10 bases between them. The CDR3 is 15 residues long. Germline CDR1 and CDR2: LNHDA and SQIVND (reference sequence). The DNA for the CDR3 is TGTGCCAGTAGTTCATGGGAGGCGAACACCGGGGAGCTGTTTTTT. Translation: CASSSWEANTGELFF.

V and J are TRBV5-1 and TRBJ2-2, with TRBD1 matching over 10 bases. The CDR3 is 15 amino acids. CDR1 and CDR2 (germline): SGHRS, YFSETQ. The ends lost 2 bases at V and 6 bases at J; junction bases unmatched: 4. The CDR3 DNA is TGCGCCAGCAGCTTCACCGGGACAGGGGCCGGGGAGCTGTTTTTT. Encoded protein: CASSFTGTGAGELFF.

The chain links TRBV20-1 to TRBJ1-1, with D unclear. The ends were cut back, 0 bases at V and 4 bases at J, with 15 bases in the middle. The CDR3 totals 15 residues. Germline V lookup: CDR1 DFQATT, CDR2 SNEGSKA (reference sequence). The CDR3 sequence is CSARDGREYSTEAFF. The CDR3 region has the DNA TGCAGTGCTAGAGATGGAAGGGAGTACAGCACTGAAGCTTTCTTT.

The genes are TRBV6-2 or TRBV6-3 and TRBJ2-1; perhaps TRBD2 as D (6 bases). Between the trimmed V and J ends, which lost 4 bases and 0 bases, there was a span of 22 bases. The CDR3 runs 19 residues. The germline gives CDR1 MNHEY, CDR2 SVGEGT. CDR3 loop: CASSSYTGTFQSSYNEQFF. The CDR3 coding sequence is TGTGCCAGCAGTTCATATACCGGGACTTTTCAGAGCTCCTACAATGAGCAGTTCTTC.

V gene TRBV5-4 combines with J gene TRBJ2-7; 8 nucleotides match TRBD2. CDR3 length: 16 amino acids. Germline-derived CDR1 and CDR2 are SGHNT and YYREEE (reference sequence). Trimming cost V 4 bases and J 7 bases; bases outside gene matches: 16. The CDR3 is CASSPRSGGPLVEQYF. CDR3 bases: TGTGCCAGCAGCCCCAGGTCGGGAGGGCCCCTCGTAGAGCAGTACTTC.

The genes are TRBV5-1 and TRBJ1-1; 9 bases agree with TRBD1. In germline, CDR1 is SGHRS, CDR2 YFSETQ. The CDR3 sequence is 14 residues long. V was pared by 4 bases and J by 5 bases, with 6 bases of the junction left unmatched. This CDR3 reads CASSGRTGETEAFF. CDR3 coding DNA: TGCGCCAGCAGCGGGAGGACAGGGGAAACTGAAGCTTTCTTT.

The chain uses TRBV28 and TRBJ1-2; 7 positions match TRBD1. The CDR3 is 16 amino acids. Unmatched junction bases numbered 8, after V lost 2 bases and J lost 2 bases. Germline V gene lookup returns CDR1 MDHEN and CDR2 SYDVKM. The CDR3 spells CASSLVWDSANYGYTF. The CDR3, as DNA: TGTGCCAGCAGTTTAGTGTGGGACAGCGCAAACTATGGCTACACCTTC.

CDR3 nucleotide sequence: TGTGCCAGCAGTTTACCGTTCGGGGAGGGGGACAAAAACATTCAGTACTTC. This codes for CASSLPFGEGDKNIQYF. The chain employs TRBV27 and TRBJ2-4; possible D gene TRBD2, 7 bases. The CDR3 consists of 17 residues. V was clipped by 2 bases and J by 3 bases, with 17 bases between them. Germline values: CDR1 MNHEY, CDR2 SMNVEV (reference sequence).

This clonotype was seen only once. This chain joins TRBV7-8 and TRBJ1-5, with 9 bases matching TRBD1. This CDR3 contains 15 residues. V was pared by 6 bases and J by 5 bases, with 8 bases of the junction left unmatched. Germline CDR1 SGHVS, CDR2 FQNEAQ. CDR3 protein: CASRPGQGSDQPQHF. The CDR3 DNA follows: TGTGCCAGCAGGCCGGGACAGGGAAGTGATCAGCCCCAGCATTTT.

V usage is TRBV6-2 or TRBV6-3 and J usage is TRBJ2-2; 10 nucleotides agree with TRBD2. The V segment lost 4 bases and the J segment 0 bases; nucleotides outside the gene matches: 5. The CDR3 runs to 17 residues. Germline CDR1 MNHEY, CDR2 SVGEGT. CDR3 region: CASSFPLAGTNTGELFF. CDR3 nucleotide sequence: TGTGCCAGCAGTTTTCCACTAGCGGGGACGAACACCGGGGAGCTGTTTTTT.

The chain has TRBV30 and TRBJ1-2, with D unresolved. Trimming shortened V by 0 bases and J by 5 bases, and 13 bases separated the two germline ends. Germline V gives CDR1 GTSNPN, CDR2 SVGIG (reference sequence). This CDR3 is 14 amino acids long. The CDR3 loop is CAWSVIGLPYGYTF. CDR3 DNA: TGTGCCTGGAGTGTAATCGGGCTCCCGTATGGCTACACCTTC.

The chain carries TRBV25-1 and TRBJ1-1; D unclear. Germline lookup yields CDR1 MGHDK and CDR2 SYGVNS. The V end was cut by 4 bases, the J end by 8 bases, with 17 bases between. This CDR3 has 14 amino acids. The DNA for the CDR3 is TGTGCCAGCAGTGCCCGTAGGGAACCTGAAGAAGCTTTCTTT. It translates to CASSARREPEEAFF.

The chain joins TRBV7-9 to TRBJ1-2, with no clear D. V lost 5 bases, J lost 8 bases, and 15 bases lay in between. The CDR3 is made up of 13 amino acids. Germline V lookup: CDR1 SEHNR, CDR2 FQNEAQ (reference sequence). The CDR3 sequence: CASSPYSGSGYTF. The CDR3 DNA sequence: TGTGCCAGCAGCCCCTATTCGGGGTCGGGCTACACCTTC.

The CDR3 sequence: CAFRRGAQGAQHF. CDR3 DNA: TGTGCCTTTAGACGAGGGGCCCAGGGGGCCCAGCATTTT. The rearrangement links TRBV30 to TRBJ1-5; 7 bases are shared with TRBD1. V shed 7 bases, J shed 11 bases, and the junction held 14 bases outside the gene matches. Per the germline V gene, CDR1 is GTSNPN and CDR2 is SVGIG (reference sequence). The CDR3 totals 13 residues. The complete variable domain, with remaining parts taken from reference TRBV30 and TRBJ1-5, reads SQTIHQWPATLVQPVGSPLSLECTVEGTSNPNLYWYRQAAGRGLQLLFYSVGIGQISSEVPQNLSASRPQDRQFILSSKKLLLSDSGFYLCAFRRGAQGAQHFGDGTRLSIL.

The chain recombines TRBV5-4 with TRBJ2-5; 10 positions agree with TRBD1. With 4 bases clipped from V and 5 bases from J, the junction kept 8 bases outside the gene matches. Germline CDR1 is SGHNT and CDR2 is YYREEE (reference sequence). This CDR3 region has 15 residues. The CDR3: CASSTTTGGWETQYF. The CDR3 DNA follows: TGTGCCAGCAGCACGACGACAGGGGGCTGGGAGACCCAGTACTTC.

The chain joins TRBV15 to TRBJ1-2, with D perhaps TRBD1 (5 bases). The germline CDR1 and CDR2 sequences are LNHNV and YYDKDF (reference sequence). The CDR3 sequence is 15 residues long. Trimming pared 0 bases from V and 8 bases from J, leaving 16 bases between. DNA of the CDR3: TGTGCCACCAGCAGAGAGTGGATCCGGGGGGAAGGCTACACCTTC. Encoded protein: CATSREWIRGEGYTF.

This rearrangement joins TRBV6-4 to TRBJ1-1; D might be TRBD1 (5 bases). V lost 10 bases and J lost 5, with 11 bases in between. CDR3 length: 11 residues. CDR1 is MRHNA and CDR2 is SNTAGT in the germline V gene. Here the CDR3 reads CANPRGTEAFF. CDR3 coding DNA: TGTGCCAACCCACGGGGGACTGAAGCTTTCTTT.

The V call is TRBV18, the J call TRBJ2-1; D uncertain. This CDR3 spans 12 amino acids. Germline lookup yields CDR1 KGHSH and CDR2 LQKENI. V lost 2 bases and J 7 bases, leaving 6 bases between the germline ends. In DNA, the CDR3 is TGTGCCAGCTCACCAATAAGTAATGAGCAGTTCTTC. This codes for CASSPISNEQFF.

This clonotype was seen just once. The V gene is TRBV27, the J gene TRBJ2-7; 13 nucleotides match TRBD2. Germline CDR1 and CDR2: MNHEY and SMNVEV (reference sequence). J was trimmed by 3 bases and V by 7 bases; bases with no gene match: 12. The CDR3 runs to 17 residues. The CDR3 reads CASTPKVLAGGYYEQYF. The CDR3 DNA is TGTGCCAGCACCCCCAAAGTACTAGCGGGAGGGTACTACGAGCAGTACTTC.

The V and J genes are TRBV6-7 and TRBJ2-1; 13 bases are shared with TRBD2. TRBV6-7 is labeled an ORF, and its function is uncertain. The CDR3 totals 15 residues. J lost 6 bases, V lost 6 bases, and 5 bases had no gene match. The CDR3 coding sequence is TGTGCCAGCAGATTACTAGCGGGAGGGCGCAATGAGCAGTTCTTC. Amino acids: CASRLLAGGRNEQFF.

The chain has TRBV9 and TRBJ1-1, with D tentatively TRBD1 (5 bases). Germline V gene data show CDR1 as SGDLS and CDR2 as YYNGEE. The CDR3 runs to 14 residues. The V end was cut by 0 bases, the J end by 4 bases, with 10 bases between. Here the CDR3 DNA reads TGTGCCAGCAGCGTAGATCAGGGCCCCACTGAAGCTTTCTTT. Translated: CASSVDQGPTEAFF.

The rearrangement links TRBV19 to TRBJ1-5; 8 bases match TRBD1. Germline loops: CDR1 LNHDA, CDR2 SQIVND (reference sequence). Trimming removed 4 bases from V and 5 bases from J; junction bases left unmatched: 4. This CDR3 contains 14 residues. CDR3 residues: CASSRQGFDQPQHF. CDR3 coding DNA: TGTGCCAGTAGTAGACAGGGGTTCGATCAGCCCCAGCATTTT.

The chain combines TRBV7-3 with TRBJ2-3, with TRBD1 as a possible D gene (6 bases). V was trimmed by 5 bases and J by 6 bases, leaving 21 bases between them. Germline V gene sequence: CDR1 SGHTA, CDR2 FQGTGA. The CDR3 runs to 16 residues. In DNA, the CDR3 is TGTGCCAGCAGCGCTACCCCAAGGGGGTCCGCTGATACGCAGTATTTT. Amino acid sequence: CASSATPRGSADTQYF.

V usage is TRBV7-2 and J usage is TRBJ2-3; TRBD2 matches 9 bases. The V and J ends lost 4 bases and 4 bases, in that order; junction bases with no gene match: 12. Germline V lookup: CDR1 SGHTA, CDR2 FQGNSA. The CDR3 covers 17 residues. CDR3 sequence reads: CASSSPWGAGGPDTQYF. The CDR3 nucleotides are TGTGCCAGCAGCTCACCCTGGGGGGCGGGAGGGCCAGATACGCAGTATTTT.